A single sample is the source of the 17 T cell receptor beta chains below, sequenced in a study of blood T cell repertoires in COVID-19 (dated by TCRdb to the early 2020s). Libraries came from the immunoSEQ multiplex PCR assay. Held by TCRdb, this immuneACCESS table contains in-frame sequences only and omits some clones. Under half of the omission traces to an unresolved V gene where checked; the cause of the rest is unknown. The sample table holds roughly 42,000 clones, of which roughly nine tenths were seen once. Around 6.2% of the sample is in the top ten clones. The sequenced material came from peripheral blood. The receptors here all came from a human donor in a cohort sampled during active COVID-19.

The chain recombines TRBV18 with TRBJ1-1; a weak D match, TRBD1 (5 bases). CDR3 size: 15 residues. The V gene's germline CDR1 is KGHSH and CDR2 LQKENI. V gave up 1 base and J gave up 0 bases, with 9 bases separating them. CDR3 residues: CASSPRQTMNTEAFF. CDR3 nucleotides: TGTGCCAGCTCACCACGACAGACCATGAACACTGAAGCTTTCTTT.

The J gene is TRBJ1-2, the V gene TRBV2, with 12 bases identical to TRBD1. The CDR3 runs 13 residues. Germline values: CDR1 SNHLY, CDR2 FYNNEI. Trimming at V came to 6 bases and at J to 6 bases, leaving 2 bases not matched to a gene. CDR3 nucleotides: TGTGCCAGCAGCGGGACAGGGGGCGATGGCTACACCTTC. Its translation: CASSGTGGDGYTF.

V is TRBV5-1 and J is TRBJ2-3; 8 bases are a match to TRBD2. CDR1 and CDR2 from the germline V gene are SGHRS and YFSETQ. This CDR3 is built from 15 residues. The V segment lost 3 bases and the J segment 2 bases; nucleotides outside the gene matches: 5. CDR3 bases: TGCGCCAGCAGCTACCTTAGCGGGAACACAGATACGCAGTATTTT. This sequence encodes CASSYLSGNTDTQYF.

The chain recombines TRBV18 with TRBJ2-7; D is uncertain. The V gene lost 4 bases and the J gene lost 1 base, with 8 bases spanning the gap. Germline V gives CDR1 KGHSH, CDR2 LQKENI. The CDR3 length is 13 residues. CDR3 amino acids: CASSQSESYEQYF. CDR3 coding DNA: TGTGCCAGCTCACAATCCGAGTCCTACGAGCAGTACTTC.

The gene calls are TRBV15 and TRBJ2-5, with 8 bases lining up with TRBD2. Losses at the gene ends were 9 bases for V and 2 bases for J; bases not matched to a gene: 8. Germline-derived CDR1 and CDR2 are LNHNV and YYDKDF (reference sequence). This CDR3 has 14 residues. DNA for the CDR3: TGTGCCACACGGCCGGGAGGGACGCAAGAGACCCAGTACTTC. Its protein is CATRPGGTQETQYF.

The chain uses TRBV19 and TRBJ1-1; D unclear. V was trimmed by 5 bases and J by 1 base, leaving 14 bases between them. CDR3 size: 15 residues. Germline values: CDR1 LNHDA, CDR2 SQIVND (reference sequence). The CDR3 DNA reads TGTGCCAGTAGTTCTCCATCCGGAGCGAACACTGAAGCTTTCTTT. It is translated as CASSSPSGANTEAFF.

The V and J genes are TRBV7-2 and TRBJ2-2, with 7 bases matching TRBD2. The CDR3 spans 15 residues. V shed 3 bases, J shed 6 bases, and the junction held 7 bases outside the gene matches. Germline CDR1 reads SGHTA; CDR2 reads FQGNSA. The CDR3 loop reads CASSLTGGQAGELFF. CDR3 bases: TGTGCCAGCAGCTTGACGGGAGGTCAGGCCGGGGAGCTGTTTTTT.

V usage is TRBV7-2 and J usage is TRBJ2-7, with D perhaps TRBD1 (5 bases). CDR3 length equals 14 residues. Germline loops: CDR1 SGHTA, CDR2 FQGNSA. V lost 2 bases and J lost 3, with 11 bases in between. The CDR3 nucleotides are TGTGCCAGCAGCTTACAGGGATCGAGCTACGAGCAGTACTTC. Encoded protein: CASSLQGSSYEQYF. Using reference TRBV7-2 and TRBJ2-7 for the parts outside the CDR3, the full variable domain is GAGVSQSPSNKVTEKGKDVELRCDPISGHTALYWYRQSLGQGLEFLIYFQGNSAPDKSGLPSDRFSAERTGGSVSTLTIQRTQQEDSAVYLCASSLQGSSYEQYFGPGTRLTVT.

The chain combines TRBV15 with TRBJ1-5; the D is unclear. Germline CDR1 is LNHNV and CDR2 is YYDKDF (reference sequence). Deletions cut 0 bases from V and 5 bases from J, with 8 bases between. The CDR3 runs to 14 residues. The CDR3 is CATSRDVVDQPQHF. In DNA form, the CDR3 reads TGTGCCACCAGCAGAGACGTCGTCGATCAGCCCCAGCATTTT.

The chain links TRBV6-5 to TRBJ2-1; 9 nucleotides match TRBD2. CDR1 is MNHEY and CDR2 is SVGAGI in the germline V gene. This CDR3 is 15 amino acids long. The V segment lost 6 bases and the J segment 8 bases; nucleotides outside the gene matches: 11. The CDR3 sequence is CASSDASSGAYEQFF. The CDR3 DNA reads TGTGCCAGCAGCGACGCGTCTAGCGGGGCCTATGAGCAGTTCTTC.

This clone was found once. The V call is TRBV27, the J call TRBJ2-1; TRBD2 matches at 7 bases. V trimming: 7 bases; J trimming: 0 bases; junction bases outside the gene matches: 9. Germline lookup yields CDR1 MNHEY and CDR2 SMNVEV (reference sequence). The CDR3 loop spans 16 amino acids. The CDR3 sequence is CASIKLSGVSYNEQFF. In DNA, the CDR3 is TGTGCCAGCATTAAGCTGAGCGGGGTCTCCTACAATGAGCAGTTCTTC.

The chain couples TRBV27 to TRBJ2-3, with 7 positions matching TRBD2. In germline, CDR1 is MNHEY, CDR2 SMNVEV (reference sequence). V was clipped by 0 bases and J by 2 bases; unmatched bases: 11. The CDR3 length is 18 residues. In DNA form, the CDR3 reads TGTGCCAGCAGTTTATCCGGGGGAGTCGGGGGGTTCACAGATACGCAGTATTTT. Its translation is CASSLSGGVGGFTDTQYF.

The chain combines TRBV18 with TRBJ2-3; D is ambiguous. Germline V lookup: CDR1 KGHSH, CDR2 LQKENI. This CDR3 has 13 residues. V was cut by 1 base and J by 2 bases, with 4 bases left in between. In DNA, the CDR3 is TGTGCCAGCTCACCACAGCCCACAGATACGCAGTATTTT. Encoded protein: CASSPQPTDTQYF.

This chain links TRBV6-1 with TRBJ2-1, with D unclear. Germline V gives CDR1 MNHNS, CDR2 SASEGT. The ends were cut back, 3 bases at V and 0 bases at J, with 9 bases in the middle. The CDR3 has 15 residues. The CDR3 spells CASSEGSPSYNEQFF. The CDR3 DNA is TGTGCCAGCAGTGAGGGCAGTCCCTCCTACAATGAGCAGTTCTTC.

This clone is a singleton in its sample. This chain joins TRBV20-1 and TRBJ2-7; D gene unclear. The germline V gene encodes CDR1 DFQATT and CDR2 SNEGSKA (reference sequence). This CDR3 comprises 11 residues. The V end was cut by 5 bases, the J end by 5 bases, with 10 bases between. CDR3 DNA sequence: TGCAGTGCTGCCGTAGAAAACGAGCAGTACTTC. This sequence encodes CSAAVENEQYF.

CDR3 nucleotide sequence: TGTGCCAGCAGTCTCCTCCAAGAGACCCAGTACTTC. Its translation is CASSLLQETQYF. This chain uses TRBV12-3 or TRBV12-4 with TRBJ2-5; the D is unclear. V dropped 5 bases and J dropped 1 base, with 5 bases sitting between them. The CDR3 consists of 12 residues.

The genes are TRBV4-1 and TRBJ1-5; D may be TRBD1 (5 bases). Germline V gives CDR1 MGHRA, CDR2 YSYEKL. The CDR3 is 14 amino acids. The V and J ends lost 1 base and 6 bases respectively, with 10 bases between them. The CDR3 protein is CASSQAGLGQPQHF. In DNA, the CDR3 is TGCGCCAGCAGCCAAGCAGGGTTGGGTCAGCCCCAGCATTTT.